A single T cell receptor beta chain is shown here with its context. This clone was recorded a few times. No cognate antigen has been identified for it. The input lacks base qualities; no much larger clone sits a single base away. These data are taken from a study of a mutant IDH1 vaccine in newly diagnosed glioma (TCRdb year 2021). For the wider study: Across visits V03 through V10, patients got a total of eight vaccinations, given in weeks 1, 3, 5, 7, 11, 15, 19 and 23. Vaccination was initiated 4-6 weeks after radiotherapy alone, or concurrently with temozolomide cycles in the chemotherapy-containing groups. Of the approximately 35 treated patients, approximately 62% were male and about 40% were female, and a mean age of roughly 40 years was recorded. Prior to enrollment, standard therapy consisting of radiotherapy alone, temozolomide alone, or radiochemotherapy with temozolomide had been administered to patients, with the combination being received by most patients. Six visits were used for peripheral blood collection: V03 (baseline), V05, V07, V10, V12 and V13. For exploratory analyses, 25 treated patients had longitudinal TCRB deep sequencing done wherever samples were available.

The library came from the immunoSEQ multiplex PCR assay. Rearranged TCR beta chain sequences were amplified using the hsTCRB Kit according to the manufacturer's protocol. Sequencing of TCRB libraries was carried out on an Illumina MiSeq. In the source study's methods: Demultiplexing, trimming and gene mapping were performed with the kit vendor's proprietary platform. TCRdb's version of the immuneACCESS table is confined to in-frame rearrangements and falls short of the full clone set. An unresolved V gene accounts for under half of the shortfall where checked; the remainder is of unknown origin. V, J and clone size are those of that table, while D and trimming were read from the DNA. This sample lists tens of thousands of clones; around 85% were detected once. In total, the top ten clones hold around 1.5% of the sample. CDR1 and CDR2 are read off the germline V gene as SNHLY and FYNNEI. The CDR3 measures 12 amino acids from cysteine to phenylalanine. The kept DNA is CDR3 alone, 36 bases in frame from the first base. Trimming takes 5 bases from V and 9 bases from J, and the germline ends sit 14 bases apart.

The time point label on this specimen signifies: week 5, during vaccination. Every vaccine dose consisted of 300 ug of a 20-mer mutant IDH1 peptide in Montanide, administered subcutaneously together with topical imiquimod. Donors had newly diagnosed WHO grade 3 or 4 IDH1-mutant astrocytomas with loss of nuclear ATRX. The samples were drawn from NOA16, a multicentre, single-arm, open-label phase I trial in Germany that tested a mutant IDH1 peptide vaccine in humans for the first time. Genomic DNA for TCRB sequencing was isolated from EDTA blood with the DNeasy Blood and Tissue Kit. Paper-wide results and their limitations: Changes in the top peripheral T cell clonotypes picked up by TCRB sequencing did not appear to be linked to pseudoprogression. It was noted by the authors that analyses of patient blood samples could not be reproduced owing to sample limitations. PBMC samples for TCRB deep sequencing were selected based on availability. Vaccine-induced immune responses across multiple MHC alleles were detected in around 92% of patients.

This sequence originates from a man aged 35 to 55 with glioma. Sequenced here: PBMCs, sampled from a glioma patient whose treatment included an IDH1 peptide vaccine. The chain uses TRBV2 and TRBJ2-7; the D gene remains uncertain. CDR3 reads: CASSPSPSGQYF. DNA sequence: TGTGCCAGCAGTCCGTCCCCGTCCGGGCAGTACTTC. The reference TRBV2 and TRBJ2-7 proteins fill in what lies around the CDR3, so the full variable domain reads EPEVTQTPSHQVTQMGQEVILRCVPISNHLYFYWYRQILGQKVEFLVSFYNNEISEKSEIFDDQFSVERPDGSNFTLKIRSTKLEDSAMYFCASSPSPSGQYFGPGTRLTVT.